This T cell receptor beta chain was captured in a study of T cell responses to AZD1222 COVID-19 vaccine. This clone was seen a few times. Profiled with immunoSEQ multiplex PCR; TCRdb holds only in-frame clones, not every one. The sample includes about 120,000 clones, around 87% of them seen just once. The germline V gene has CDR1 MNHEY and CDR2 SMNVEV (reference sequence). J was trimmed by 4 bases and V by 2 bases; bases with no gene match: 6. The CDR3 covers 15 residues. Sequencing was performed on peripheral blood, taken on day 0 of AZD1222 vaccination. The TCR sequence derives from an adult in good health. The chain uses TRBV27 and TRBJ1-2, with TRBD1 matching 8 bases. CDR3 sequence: CASSLLSGGSYGYTF. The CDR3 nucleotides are TGTGCCAGCAGTTTACTTTCAGGGGGCAGCTATGGCTACACCTTC.